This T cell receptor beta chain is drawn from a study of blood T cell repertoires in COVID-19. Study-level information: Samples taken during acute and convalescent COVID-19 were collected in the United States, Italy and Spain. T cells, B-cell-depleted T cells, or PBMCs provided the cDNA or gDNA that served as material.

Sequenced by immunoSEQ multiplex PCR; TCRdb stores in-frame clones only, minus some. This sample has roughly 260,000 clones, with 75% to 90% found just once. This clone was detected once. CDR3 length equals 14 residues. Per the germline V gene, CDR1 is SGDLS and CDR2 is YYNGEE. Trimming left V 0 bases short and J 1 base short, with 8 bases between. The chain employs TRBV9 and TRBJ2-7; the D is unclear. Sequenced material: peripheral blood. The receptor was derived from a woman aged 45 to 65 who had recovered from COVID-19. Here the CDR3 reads CASSVAAGSYEQYF. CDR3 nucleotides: TGTGCCAGCAGCGTAGCGGCAGGATCCTACGAGCAGTACTTC.